This entry lists 13 T cell receptor beta chains sequenced from one sample in a study of blood T cell repertoires in COVID-19. Assay used: immunoSEQ multiplex PCR; TCRdb lists only in-frame clones, some missing. The sample includes roughly 190,000 clones, around 80% seen only once; the top ten take about 15%. The specimen sequenced was peripheral blood. The receptors were sampled from a woman in her 70s with COVID-19, enrolled during active disease.

The chain joins TRBV20-1 to TRBJ1-6; no firm D call. Germline V gene lookup returns CDR1 DFQATT and CDR2 SNEGSKA (reference sequence). This CDR3 contains 15 residues. The V gene lost 3 bases and the J gene lost 0 bases, with 9 bases spanning the gap. For the CDR3, the DNA is TGCAGTGCTAGTACCCGGAGCTCCTATAATTCACCCCTCCACTTT. The encoded protein is CSASTRSSYNSPLHF.

A single count supports this clone. The CDR3 DNA reads TGTGCCAGCAGCGACCGGGGGGAGGCGGGAAGGGAGACCCAGTACTTC. Amino acids: CASSDRGEAGRETQYF. The rearrangement links TRBV7-2 to TRBJ2-5, with 7 nucleotides matching TRBD2. Trimming removed 5 bases from V and 5 bases from J; junction bases left unmatched: 14. Germline values: CDR1 SGHTA, CDR2 FQGNSA. CDR3 length: 16 residues.

The V call is TRBV5-1, the J call TRBJ1-6, with D tentatively TRBD1 (6 bases). Germline V gene sequence: CDR1 SGHRS, CDR2 YFSETQ. V was shortened by 0 bases and J by 8 bases, with 12 bases between the two germline ends. CDR3 length: 15 residues. The CDR3 loop reads CASSLDGGRDSPLHF. In nucleotides, the CDR3 is TGCGCCAGCAGCTTGGATGGGGGCAGAGATTCACCCCTCCACTTT.

The J gene is TRBJ2-1, the V gene TRBV19; TRBD1 matches 12 bases. Germline loops: CDR1 LNHDA, CDR2 SQIVND (reference sequence). This CDR3 spans 16 amino acids. After removal of 4 bases from V and 6 bases from J, the junction contained 7 bases not matched to a gene. The CDR3 region has the DNA TGTGCCAGTAGTAATCTAGGGACAGGGGGCGGCAATGAGCAGTTCTTC. This sequence encodes CASSNLGTGGGNEQFF.

The chain has TRBV6-5 and TRBJ2-7, with D perhaps matching TRBD1 (7 bases). This CDR3 is 14 amino acids long. Germline CDR1 is MNHEY and CDR2 is SVGAGI. V was pared by 6 bases and J by 12 bases, with 24 bases between. CDR3 bases: TGTGCCAGCAGCGCCGGGGGACAGATGATTCAGCCGTACTTC. Translating gives CASSAGGQMIQPYF.

The chain uses TRBV3-1 (or the pseudogene TRBV3-2) and TRBJ2-5, with 8 bases matching TRBD2. CDR1 LGHDT and CDR2 YNNKEL come from the germline V gene (reference sequence). Germline trimming cut 9 bases from V and 0 bases from J; bases unmatched to any gene: 9. The CDR3 has 15 amino acids. CDR3 nucleotides: TGTGCCAGTAATAGCGGGAACGGCTACCAAGAGACCCAGTACTTC. Translation: CASNSGNGYQETQYF.

As DNA, the CDR3 is TGTGCCATCAGATCGTCAGGAATAGCGAACACCGGGGAGCTGTTTTTT. Encoded protein: CAIRSSGIANTGELFF. The V gene is TRBV10-3, the J gene TRBJ2-2, with D unresolved. CDR1 and CDR2 (germline): ENHRY, SYGVKD. CDR3 size: 16 residues. V was pared by 6 bases and J by 0 bases, with 14 bases between.

The CDR3 region is CASSRGTGTNNEQFF. The CDR3 DNA is TGTGCCAGCAGCCGTGGGACAGGGACGAACAATGAGCAGTTCTTC. This sequence joins TRBV3-1 (or the pseudogene TRBV3-2) and TRBJ2-1; 9 bases are shared with TRBD1. Germline V gene lookup returns CDR1 LGHDT and CDR2 YNNKEL (reference sequence). With 4 bases clipped from V and 5 bases from J, the junction kept 6 bases outside the gene matches. The CDR3 contains 15 residues.

V gene TRBV9 combines with J gene TRBJ2-2; 7 nucleotides align to TRBD1. Losses at the gene ends were 0 bases for V and 5 bases for J; bases not matched to a gene: 7. Germline V gives CDR1 SGDLS, CDR2 YYNGEE. CDR3 length equals 16 residues. Here the CDR3 DNA reads TGTGCCAGCAGCGTAGGTATAGGGGGCCGGACCGGGGAGCTGTTTTTT. Translated, it gives CASSVGIGGRTGELFF. The variable domain in full, completed from reference TRBV9 and TRBJ2-2, reads DSGVTQTPKHLITATGQRVTLRCSPRSGDLSVYWYQQSLDQGLQFLIQYYNGEERAKGNILERFSAQQFPDLHSELNLSSLELGDSALYFCASSVGIGGRTGELFFGEGSRLTVL.

As for this clone: Because the CDR3 is missing its conserved closing phenylalanine or tryptophan, this is likely a read error. The DNA is omitted, as the CDR3 cannot be located on it reliably, and the CDR3 follows TCRdb's listing. V gene TRBV28 combines with J gene TRBJ1-4; TRBD1 was called by the table and not checked on the DNA. Germline V gives CDR1 MDHEN, CDR2 SYDVKM. The CDR3 is 11 amino acids in total, end residues counted. CDR3: CASSFPDRAAG.

A remark on this clone: Other DNA sequences within the sample encode an identical CDR3. The chain uses TRBV6-5 and TRBJ1-2; 7 positions match TRBD1. V trimming: 5 bases; J trimming: 1 base; junction bases outside the gene matches: 1. Germline-derived CDR1 and CDR2 are MNHEY and SVGAGI. The CDR3 consists of 13 residues. The CDR3 region has the DNA TGTGCCAGCAGTCGACAGGGTAACTATGGCTACACCTTC. Its protein is CASSRQGNYGYTF.

The DNA for the CDR3 is TGTGCCAGCAGCTCGGACAGCCCGATAGCCAAAAACATTCAGTACTTC. Translated, it gives CASSSDSPIAKNIQYF. The V gene is TRBV11-2, the J gene TRBJ2-4; D possibly corresponds to TRBD1 (6 bases). Germline assignment: CDR1 SGHAT and CDR2 FQNNGV. The CDR3 extends over 16 amino acids. Trimming took 4 bases from V and 0 from J, leaving 13 bases between them.

This sequence joins TRBV28 and TRBJ1-1; maybe TRBD1 (5 bases). In germline, CDR1 is MDHEN, CDR2 SYDVKM. V dropped 7 bases and J dropped 0 bases, with 18 bases sitting between them. The CDR3 is 16 amino acids. In DNA form, the CDR3 reads TGTGCCAGCAAGGGAGGGAGGGACGTCATGAACACTGAAGCTTTCTTT. This encodes CASKGGRDVMNTEAFF.